This is a list of T cell receptor beta chains from one sample in a study of cytomegalovirus exposure and HLA in healthy donors. Assay: immunoSEQ multiplex PCR; the TCRdb copy retains only in-frame clones and omits some. The listing records some 130,000 clones. Sequencing was carried out using PBMCs. The receptors stem from a woman aged 40 to 55 in good health and CMV-seropositive. Both conserved end residues are part of each CDR3. The D gene is left open where the match is weak.

TRBV13	.	TRBJ1-1	CASSPEDSLLEAFF	TGTGCCAGCAGCCCCGAAGATAGTTTGCTTGAAGCTTTCTTT
TRBV15	.	TRBJ1-3	CATSRVQGNSGNTIYF	TGTGCCACCAGCAGAGTCCAGGGGAACTCTGGAAACACCATATATTTT
TRBV18	TRBD1	TRBJ1-2	CASSLDRGPYGYTF	TGTGCCAGCTCACTGGACAGGGGGCCCTATGGCTACACCTTC
TRBV4-1	TRBD1	TRBJ2-1	CASSVQGSSYNEQFF	TGCGCCAGCAGCGTACAGGGGAGCTCCTACAATGAGCAGTTCTTC
TRBV27	TRBD2	TRBJ2-7	CASSLGGFPLVEQYF	TGTGCCAGCAGTTTGGGGGGGTTTCCCCTCGTCGAGCAGTACTTC
TRBV5-4	TRBD2	TRBJ2-3	CASRSRAGVTDTQYF	TGTGCCAGCAGGTCTCGGGCGGGAGTAACCGATACGCAGTATTTT
TRBV7-9	TRBD1	TRBJ2-2	CASSINSGTANTGELFF	TGTGCCAGCAGCATAAATTCCGGGACAGCAAACACCGGGGAGCTGTTTTTT
TRBV5-4	TRBD1	TRBJ2-1	CASSSPGQGNEQFF	TGTGCCAGCAGCTCCCCGGGACAGGGGAATGAGCAGTTCTTC
TRBV7-2	.	TRBJ2-2	CASSPRGLATGELFF	TGTGCCAGCAGCCCACGAGGGTTGGCCACCGGGGAGCTGTTTTTT
TRBV10-3	.	TRBJ2-7	CAISSQGETSYEQYF	TGTGCCATCAGTTCACAGGGTGAGACGTCCTACGAGCAGTACTTC
TRBV5-1	TRBD2	TRBJ2-7	CASSPGGVGGPSSYEQYF	TGCGCCAGCAGCCCGGGAGGGGTGGGGGGACCGAGCTCCTACGAGCAGTACTTC
TRBV6-6	TRBD1	TRBJ2-6	CAGRRQGTGANVLTF	TGTGCCGGCCGACGACAGGGGACCGGGGCCAACGTCCTGACTTTC
TRBV7-3	.	TRBJ1-5	CASSLTSTVEQPQHF	TGTGCCAGCAGCTTAACGTCAACGGTCGAACAGCCCCAGCATTTT
TRBV5-8	TRBD1	TRBJ2-3	CASSLWDRGRDTQYF	TGTGCCAGCAGCTTGTGGGACAGGGGAAGAGATACGCAGTATTTT
TRBV4-2	.	TRBJ2-2	CASSQDGRTTGELFF	TGTGCCAGCAGCCAAGACGGGAGAACTACCGGGGAGCTGTTTTTT
TRBV9	.	TRBJ1-2	CASSVATGGRDGYTF	TGTGCCAGCAGCGTAGCTACCGGGGGGCGAGATGGCTACACCTTC
TRBV9	TRBD1	TRBJ2-1	CASSLTGTGVDEQFF	TGTGCCAGCAGCCTCACCGGGACAGGGGTCGATGAGCAGTTCTTC
TRBV9	.	TRBJ2-1	CASSVSYVGEQFF	TGTGCCAGCAGCGTATCCTACGTTGGTGAGCAGTTCTTC
TRBV28	.	TRBJ2-6	CASSLGAATGANVLTF	TGTGCCAGCAGTTTAGGGGCAGCCACTGGGGCCAACGTCCTGACTTTC
TRBV28	TRBD2	TRBJ2-1	CASRTIPFLADSYNEQFF	TGTGCCAGCAGAACTATCCCGTTTCTAGCGGACTCCTACAATGAGCAGTTCTTC
TRBV29-1	TRBD1	TRBJ2-1	CSVDAGGNEQFF	TGCAGCGTTGATGCAGGGGGCAATGAGCAGTTCTTC
TRBV10-3	.	TRBJ1-2	CAIMGGADYGYTF	TGTGCCATCATGGGGGGGGCGGACTATGGCTACACCTTC
TRBV6-5	.	TRBJ2-7	CASIGQYEQYF	TGTGCCAGCATTGGCCAATACGAGCAGTACTTC
TRBV5-1	.	TRBJ2-7	CASSLAAGNEQYF	TGCGCCAGCAGCTTGGCGGCGGGCAACGAGCAGTACTTC
TRBV7-3	TRBD2	TRBJ2-3	CASSARTSGDLSQYF	TGTGCCAGCAGCGCACGGACTAGCGGGGATCTATCGCAGTATTTT
TRBV14	TRBD2	TRBJ2-1	CASSQELAGNNEQFF	TGTGCCAGCAGCCAAGAGCTAGCGGGAAACAATGAGCAGTTCTTC
TRBV18	TRBD1	TRBJ1-2	CASSPQGAYGYTF	TGTGCCAGCTCACCACAGGGGGCCTATGGCTACACCTTC
TRBV15	.	TRBJ1-1	CATSRDLVTLNTEAFF	TGTGCCACCAGCAGAGATCTTGTGACATTGAACACTGAAGCTTTCTTT
TRBV5-1	TRBD1	TRBJ2-1	CASSTIQGNEQFF	TGCGCCAGCAGCACGATACAGGGGAATGAGCAGTTCTTC
TRBV27	.	TRBJ2-7	CASRELGRVEYF	TGTGCCAGCAGGGAGCTAGGCCGGGTAGAGTACTTC
TRBV5-6	TRBD2	TRBJ2-4	CASNLRGILAKNIQYF	TGTGCCAGCAACCTGCGGGGGATACTAGCCAAAAACATTCAGTACTTC
TRBV10-3	.	TRBJ1-1	CAISAGTSNTEAFF	TGTGCCATCAGCGCCGGGACATCGAACACTGAAGCTTTCTTT
TRBV7-2	TRBD2	TRBJ2-7	CASSLPNTGTSLYEQYF	TGTGCCAGCAGCTTACCGAACACCGGGACTAGTCTCTACGAGCAGTACTTC
TRBV6-1	.	TRBJ2-7	CASSEVSLYEQYF	TGTGCCAGCAGTGAAGTGAGCTTATACGAGCAGTACTTC
TRBV9	.	TRBJ1-3	CASSPGAVGNTIYF	TGTGCCAGCAGCCCTGGGGCCGTCGGAAACACCATATATTTT
TRBV18	TRBD1	TRBJ2-7	CASSRDRTSSYEQYF	TGTGCCAGCTCAAGGGACAGAACCAGCTCCTACGAGCAGTACTTC
TRBV9	TRBD1	TRBJ2-6	CASSTRTGAPDPTFSGANVLTF	TGTGCCAGCAGCACCCGGACAGGTGCGCCCGACCCTACGTTCTCTGGGGCCAACGTCCTGACTTTC
TRBV30	TRBD1	TRBJ1-1	CAWSRDRGTEAFF	TGTGCCTGGAGCCGGGACAGGGGAACTGAAGCTTTCTTT
TRBV28	.	TRBJ2-5	CASTKQETQYF	TGTGCCAGCACTAAACAAGAGACCCAGTACTTC
TRBV9	.	TRBJ1-1	CASSVGGDTEAFF	TGTGCCAGCAGCGTAGGGGGGGACACTGAAGCTTTCTTT
TRBV6-6	.	TRBJ1-5	CASSRSGQRSQPQHF	TGTGCCAGCAGTCGGTCCGGACAGAGGAGTCAGCCCCAGCATTTT
TRBV29-1	.	TRBJ2-1	CSVDYEQFF	TGCAGCGTTGACTATGAGCAGTTCTTC
TRBV5-4	.	TRBJ1-1	CASSLSRGGTEAFF	TGTGCCAGCAGCCTCTCAAGGGGGGGCACTGAAGCTTTCTTT
TRBV19	TRBD2	TRBJ2-1	CASRIAGGEQFF	TGTGCCAGTAGGATAGCGGGAGGCGAGCAGTTCTTC
TRBV2	.	TRBJ1-1	CASSFLLEENTEAFF	TGTGCCAGCAGTTTCCTTCTGGAGGAGAACACTGAAGCTTTCTTT
TRBV2	.	TRBJ2-1	CASSEYSEQFF	TGTGCCAGCAGTGAATATAGTGAGCAGTTCTTC
TRBV4-1	.	TRBJ1-1	CASSIDMNTEAFF	TGCGCCAGCAGCATAGATATGAACACTGAAGCTTTCTTT
TRBV4-1	TRBD1	TRBJ2-1	CASSQSAQGYNEQFF	TGCGCCAGCAGCCAATCCGCACAGGGGTACAATGAGCAGTTCTTC
TRBV7-9	.	TRBJ1-2	CASSLDQGNGYTF	TGTGCCAGCAGCTTAGACCAGGGAAACGGCTACACCTTC
TRBV5-1	TRBD1	TRBJ2-5	CASSLGTGLVETQYF	TGCGCCAGCAGCTTAGGGACAGGGTTGGTGGAGACCCAGTACTTC
TRBV29-1	.	TRBJ2-3	CSVEDRGDTQYF	TGCAGCGTTGAAGACAGGGGAGATACGCAGTATTTT
TRBV28	.	TRBJ1-4	CASGTGFEKLFF	TGTGCCAGCGGTACAGGGTTTGAAAAACTGTTTTTT